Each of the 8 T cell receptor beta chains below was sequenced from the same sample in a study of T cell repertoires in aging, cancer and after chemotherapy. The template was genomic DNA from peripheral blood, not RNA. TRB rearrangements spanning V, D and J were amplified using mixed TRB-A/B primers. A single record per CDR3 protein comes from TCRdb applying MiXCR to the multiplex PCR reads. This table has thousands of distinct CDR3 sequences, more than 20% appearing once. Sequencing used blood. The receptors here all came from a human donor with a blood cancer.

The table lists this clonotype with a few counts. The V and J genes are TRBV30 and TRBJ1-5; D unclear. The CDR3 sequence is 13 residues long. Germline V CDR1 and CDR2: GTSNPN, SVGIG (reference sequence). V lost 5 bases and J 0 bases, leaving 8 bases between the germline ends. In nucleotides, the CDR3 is TGTGCCTGGTCCAGGAATAGCAATCAGCCCCAGCATTTT. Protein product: CAWSRNSNQPQHF.

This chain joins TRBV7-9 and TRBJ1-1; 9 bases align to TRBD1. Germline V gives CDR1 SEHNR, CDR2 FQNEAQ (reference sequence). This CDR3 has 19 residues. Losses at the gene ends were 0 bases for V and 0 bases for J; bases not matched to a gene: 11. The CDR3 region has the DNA TGTGCCAGCAGCTTAGCAAGAGGACAGGGGAGCAACCTGAACACTGAAGCTTTCTTT. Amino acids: CASSLARGQGSNLNTEAFF.

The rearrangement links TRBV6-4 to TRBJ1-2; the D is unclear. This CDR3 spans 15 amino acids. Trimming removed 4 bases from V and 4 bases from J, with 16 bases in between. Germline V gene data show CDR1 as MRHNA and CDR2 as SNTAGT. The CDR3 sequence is CASSVRAEQGYGYTF. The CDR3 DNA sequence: TGTGCCAGCAGTGTAAGGGCAGAACAAGGCTATGGCTACACCTTC.

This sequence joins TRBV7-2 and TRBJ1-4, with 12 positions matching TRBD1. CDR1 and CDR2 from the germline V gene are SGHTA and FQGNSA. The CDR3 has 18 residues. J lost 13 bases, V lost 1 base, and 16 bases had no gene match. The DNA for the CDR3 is TGTGCCAGCAGCTTAGAGGGGACAGGGGGCACAGTCCGGAACAGACTGTTTTTT. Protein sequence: CASSLEGTGGTVRNRLFF.

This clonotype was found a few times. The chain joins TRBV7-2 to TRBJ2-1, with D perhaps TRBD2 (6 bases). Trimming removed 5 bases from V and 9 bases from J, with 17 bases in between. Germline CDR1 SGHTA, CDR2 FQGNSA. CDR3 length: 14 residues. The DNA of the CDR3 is TGTGCCAGCAGCCCAGTCCGAGTCGGGGGTGAGCAGTTCTTC. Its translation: CASSPVRVGGEQFF.

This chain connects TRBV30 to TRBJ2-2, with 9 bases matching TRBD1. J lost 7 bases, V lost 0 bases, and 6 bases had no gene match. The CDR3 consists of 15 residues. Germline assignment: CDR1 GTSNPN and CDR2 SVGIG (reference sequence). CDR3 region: CAWSVGTGTIGELFF. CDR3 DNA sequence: TGTGCCTGGAGTGTGGGGACAGGGACTATCGGGGAGCTGTTTTTT.

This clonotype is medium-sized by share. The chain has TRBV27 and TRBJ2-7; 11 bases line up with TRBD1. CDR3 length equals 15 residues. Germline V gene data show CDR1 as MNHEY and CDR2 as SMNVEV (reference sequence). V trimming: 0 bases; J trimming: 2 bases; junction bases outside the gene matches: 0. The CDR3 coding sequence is TGTGCCAGCAGTTTATCGGGACAGGGGGCCTACGAGCAGTACTTC. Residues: CASSLSGQGAYEQYF.

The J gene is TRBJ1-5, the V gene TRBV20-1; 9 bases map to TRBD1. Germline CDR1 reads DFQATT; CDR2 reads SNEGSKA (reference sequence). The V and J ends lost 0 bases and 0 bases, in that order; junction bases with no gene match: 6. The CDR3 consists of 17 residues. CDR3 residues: CSARDGDRVYSNQPQHF. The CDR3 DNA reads TGCAGTGCTAGAGACGGGGACAGGGTATATAGCAATCAGCCCCAGCATTTT.